This T cell receptor (beta chain) was observed in a study of T cell clones after liver transplantation (dated by TCRdb to the late 2010s). With respect to the entire study: The samples were obtained from ITN030ST, a randomized trial that attempted immunosuppression withdrawal within 2 years after liver transplantation. Blood samples were collected pre-transplant, pre-randomization before withdrawal, and post-randomization after either full withdrawal or failed withdrawal. The studied cohort comprised 8 liver transplant recipients, 3 classified as tolerant and 5 as non-tolerant. Of the eight recipients, three were HCV-positive, while the remaining recipients had been transplanted for non-autoimmune, non-viral indications. Third party-reactive TCRbeta sequences from pre-transplant MLRs were also identified as an antigen-independent comparator for donor-reactive sequences. Tolerance meant complete immunosuppression withdrawal for at least one year without liver enzymes rising beyond twice the upper limit of normal. No induction therapy was given to the subjects, and standard immunosuppression was administered until randomization at 12-24 months post-transplant. After a pre-transplant mixed lymphocyte reaction, TCRbeta sequencing was used to pinpoint donor-reactive T cell clones, which were subsequently tracked in post-transplant blood. What the authors observed across the whole study: The conclusions were considered preliminary, being limited by small, heterogeneous patient numbers and non-standardized post-transplant time points. A significant post-transplant decrease in circulating donor-reactive CD4 TCRbeta sequences was observed in most of the 8 subjects, irrespective of tolerance or HCV status. The decline in donor-reactive sequences exceeded the decline in third party-reactive sequences, suggesting partial antigen-specific deletion that was unrelated to withdrawal success. When repertoire turnover was taken into account, detection of donor-reactive sequences was significantly reduced in 7 of 8 subjects for CD4 and in 8 of 8 subjects for CD8. In two subjects, low numbers of available donor cells limited the measurable donor-reactive repertoire. Since no allograft tissue specimens were available, donor-reactive T cells may have migrated into the graft instead of being deleted.

Notes on this clone: Its antigen is unknown. No base quality values were provided; no much bigger clone lies one nucleotide off.

Thawed unstimulated PBMCs were stained for CD3, CD4 and CD8 and FACS-sorted into CD3+CD4+ and CD3+CD8+ populations. Each of the 8 studied subjects was randomized to immunosuppression withdrawal. The Qiagen DNeasy Blood and Tissue Kit was used to isolate genomic DNA. High-throughput TCRbeta CDR3 sequencing of frozen genomic DNA was performed by immunoSEQ, including PCR amplification, mapping, bias correction and internal controls. For the original study's pipeline: Only productive rearrangements were retained, with each unique TCRbeta sequence defined by its CDR3 nucleotide sequence together with its V and J gene. For classification of a sequence as donor-reactive, at least 5-fold expansion in CFSE-low cells relative to unstimulated pre-transplant cells and a frequency of at least 0.01% were required. Minimum frequency thresholds were set for each subject on the basis of the unstimulated sample with the lowest template count, so that a detection power of at least 90% was ensured. Repertoire turnover was measured by Jensen-Shannon divergence between the top 1000 TCRbeta sequences post- and pre-transplant. Changes in detection of donor-reactive sequences were assessed with two-sided Fisher's exact tests. This immuneACCESS table, as held by TCRdb, lists in-frame sequences with V and J called but not all clones. Of the missing ones, under half trace to an unresolved V gene in checked studies; the others have no known cause. V and J calls and clone size follow that table, whereas D and trimming were derived from the DNA. The sample data list more than 70,000 clones, and roughly 85% of these were observed just once. The ten largest clones add up to roughly 2.8% of the sample.

CDR1 and CDR2 (GTSNPN, SVGIG) derive from the germline V gene (reference sequence). Ends trimmed: V by 5 bases, J by 7 bases; bases unmatched to a gene: 4. The CDR3 goes from the cysteine to the phenylalanine over 12 residues. Solely the CDR3 DNA is kept, with 36 bases framed from the first base. The chain employs TRBV30 and TRBJ1-1, with 10 bases aligning to TRBD1. Here the sequenced sample was CD4+ T cells from blood, taken at the 22-month timepoint. The sequence came from a human patient who received a liver transplant. Following a transplant, some T cells may be graft donor cells, not patient cells. The sequence in DNA is TGTGCCTGGGGGACAGGGGATATTGAAGCTTTCTTT. The translation is CAWGTGDIEAFF.